These T cell receptor beta chains were read from a single sample in a study of immune evolution from preneoplasia to lung adenocarcinoma. Produced via immunoSEQ multiplex PCR; TCRdb's table is partial and in-frame only. This sample has roughly 6,200 clones, with more than 65% found just once. Sequencing was performed on FFPE minimally invasive lung adenocarcinoma tissue. The source is a person between 50 and 69 years old with lung adenocarcinoma. Each CDR3 is given with its conserved first and last residue. A D gene is named only where the DNA matches it firmly. A clone size is listed for some rows: how often the clone was seen (once, few, many), or a class if it is expanded.

J	V	size	D	DNA	CDR3
TRBJ1-5	TRBV15	NA	NA	TGTGCCACCAGCATGAGCAATCAGCCCCAGCATTTT	CATSMSNQPQHF
TRBJ2-5	TRBV5-6	NA	NA	TGTGCCAGCAGCACAAATATGGAGGCTTCAGAGACCCAGTACTTC	CASSTNMEASETQYF
TRBJ1-3	TRBV19	NA	NA	TGTGCCAGTAGTATAGGACAGTCTGGAAACACCATATATTTT	CASSIGQSGNTIYF
TRBJ1-5	TRBV19	few	TRBD1	TGTGCCAGCGGGAATAGGGACAGGGGTAGCAATCAGCCCCAGCATTTT	CASGNRDRGSNQPQHF
TRBJ2-7	TRBV10-1	NA	NA	TGCGCCAGCAGGAGGGGGGGTTCCTACGAGCAGTACTTC	CASRRGGSYEQYF
TRBJ1-3	TRBV30	NA	NA	TGTGCCTGGACACGTGGGGCAGAGACTGGAAACACCATATATTTT	CAWTRGAETGNTIYF
TRBJ2-2	TRBV19	NA	NA	TGTGCCAGTAGTATTAGTGTGAACACCGGGGAGCTGTTTTTT	CASSISVNTGELFF
TRBJ2-3	TRBV5-1	NA	NA	TGCGCCAGCAGCTTGGGTGGGGGGGCCGGCACAGATACGCAGTATTTT	CASSLGGGAGTDTQYF
TRBJ2-2	TRBV27	few	TRBD2	TGTGCCAGCAGTTCCCTAGCGGGAGGGCCCCCCGGGGAGCTGTTTTTT	CASSSLAGGPPGELFF
TRBJ2-1	TRBV11-2	NA	NA	TGTGCCAGCAGCTTACGCGGAAACTCCTACAATGAGCAGTTCTTC	CASSLRGNSYNEQFF
TRBJ2-3	TRBV6-6	NA	NA	TGTGCCAGCAGTTTTGGGGGTAGCACAGATACGCAGTATTTT	CASSFGGSTDTQYF
TRBJ1-2	TRBV11-1	NA	NA	TGTGCCAGCAGCCCGGGACAATCTCCTAACTATGGCTACACCTTC	CASSPGQSPNYGYTF
TRBJ2-3	TRBV7-9	once	TRBD2	TGTGCCAGCAGCTTAGGACGACTAGCGGGAGTTGGAGATACGCAGTATTTT	CASSLGRLAGVGDTQYF
TRBJ2-3	TRBV11-2	NA	NA	TGTGCCAGCAGCTCGGGGGTCGGTGGCGAGGGCACAGATACGCAGTATTTT	CASSSGVGGEGTDTQYF
TRBJ2-1	TRBV7-2	NA	NA	TGTGCCAGCAGTCATTACCTCGATGAGCAGTTCTTC	CASSHYLDEQFF
TRBJ2-7	TRBV23-1	NA	NA	TGCGCCCGCGCCGGGACGGTGACTTACGAGCAGTACTTC	CARAGTVTYEQYF
TRBJ2-1	TRBV10-1	NA	NA	TGCGCCAGGGATGTAGGAGGCTTTGAGCAGTTCTTC	CARDVGGFEQFF
TRBJ1-4	TRBV28	NA	NA	TGTGCCAGCAGCCGGGACACCTCAACTAATGAAAAACTGTTTTTT	CASSRDTSTNEKLFF
TRBJ2-7	TRBV28	NA	TRBD1	TGTGCCAGCAGTTTGGACAGGGGAGGCTCCTACGAGCAGTACTTC	CASSLDRGGSYEQYF
TRBJ2-7	TRBV11-1	NA	NA	TGTGCCAGCAGCTACACAGGGAATGATTACGAGCAGTACTTC	CASSYTGNDYEQYF